A selection of T cell receptor beta chains follows, all from one sample in a study of cytomegalovirus exposure and HLA in healthy donors. The data were produced by immunoSEQ multiplex PCR, yet TCRdb's version contains in-frame clones alone and is incomplete. The data show tens of thousands of clones, with 65% to 80% seen just once and roughly 11% held by the top ten. Source material: PBMCs. The receptor source for this set is a woman in her forties in good health and CMV-seropositive. CDR3s include the opening cysteine and the closing phenylalanine or tryptophan. D genes are given only for firm matches. Size tells how often a clone was seen (once, few, many) or the class of an expanded clone, and some rows leave it out.

>TRBJ1-1|-|TRBV30|once
CAGGWGTEAFF
TGTGCCGGGGGCTGGGGCACTGAAGCTTTCTTT
>TRBJ1-2|TRBD1|TRBV27|-
CARSPGQGATFYGYTF
TGTGCCAGATCACCGGGACAGGGGGCAACATTCTATGGCTACACCTTC
>TRBJ1-1|TRBD1|TRBV5-1|-
CASSSDRANTEAFF
TGCGCCAGCAGTTCGGACAGGGCGAACACTGAAGCTTTCTTT
>TRBJ2-7|-|TRBV29-1|-
CSAQEGAGPTYEQYF
TGCAGCGCTCAAGAGGGCGCAGGGCCAACCTACGAGCAGTACTTC
>TRBJ1-2|TRBD1|TRBV28|-
CASRRLDRGYGYTF
TGTGCCAGCAGACGGCTCGACAGGGGCTATGGCTACACCTTC
>TRBJ2-5|TRBD2|TRBV5-1|once
CASSAGGGETQYF
TGCGCCAGCAGCGCGGGGGGGGGAGAGACCCAGTACTTC
>TRBJ1-1|TRBD1|TRBV19|-
CASIRGPMNTEAFF
TGTGCCAGTATCAGGGGGCCAATGAACACTGAAGCTTTCTTT
>TRBJ1-3|TRBD1|TRBV28|-
CASSLDRGNTIYF
TGTGCCAGCAGTTTGGACAGGGGAAACACCATATATTTT
>TRBJ1-2|TRBD1|TRBV27|few
CASSARDRGLGYGYTF
TGTGCCAGCAGCGCTCGGGACAGGGGGCTTGGGTATGGCTACACCTTC
>TRBJ2-7|TRBD2|TRBV2|-
CASSKREGSAFF
TGTGCCAGCAGTAAGCGGGAGGGGTCGGCTTTCTTC
>TRBJ2-3|-|TRBV2|-
CASRSGYTDTQYF
TGTGCCAGCAGAAGCGGCTACACAGATACGCAGTATTTT
>TRBJ1-1|-|TRBV19|-
CASTPDSTEAFF
TGTGCCAGTACCCCGGACAGCACTGAAGCTTTCTTT
>TRBJ2-7|-|TRBV28|-
CASSLILASSYEQYF
TGTGCCAGCAGTTTGATCTTAGCGAGCTCCTACGAGCAGTACTTC
>TRBJ2-7|-|TRBV6-5|-
CASRDRSSYEQYF
TGTGCCAGCAGGGACAGATCCTCCTACGAGCAGTACTTC
>TRBJ1-2|-|TRBV9|-
CASSVVDAKRGGYTF
TGTGCCAGCAGCGTAGTAGACGCAAAAAGGGGTGGCTACACCTTC
>TRBJ2-2|TRBD1|TRBV5-1|-
CASSGQGGAGELFF
TGCGCCAGCAGCGGACAGGGGGGAGCCGGGGAGCTGTTTTTT
>TRBJ2-1|-|TRBV6-4|-
CASRADYSYNEQFF
TGTGCCAGCAGAGCCGACTATTCCTACAATGAGCAGTTCTTC
>TRBJ1-1|TRBD1|TRBV19|-
CASSPKIGGQGTEAFF
TGTGCCAGTAGTCCTAAAATCGGGGGACAGGGCACTGAAGCTTTCTTT
>TRBJ2-7|-|TRBV21-1|-
CASSVDEETYEQYF
TGTGCCAGCAGCGTTGATGAGGAAACCTACGAGCAGTACTTC
>TRBJ1-4|-|TRBV18|-
CASSPREAVNEKLFF
TGTGCCAGCTCACCAAGGGAGGCGGTCAATGAAAAACTGTTTTTT
>TRBJ2-5|TRBD2|TRBV29-1|-
CSVLSGTKTQYF
TGCAGCGTCCTTAGCGGGACAAAGACCCAGTACTTC
>TRBJ1-6|-|TRBV10-2|-
CASSEPGSSPLHF
TGCGCCAGCAGTGAGCCGGGGAGTTCACCCCTCCACTTT
>TRBJ1-1|-|TRBV30|once
CAWNFQGNTEAFF
TGTGCCTGGAACTTTCAGGGGAACACTGAAGCTTTCTTT
>TRBJ2-3|-|TRBV5-5|few
CASSLKAYREDTQYF
TGTGCCAGCAGCTTGAAGGCTTACAGGGAAGATACGCAGTATTTT
>TRBJ1-5|TRBD1|TRBV29-1|-
CSVGTGGQPQHF
TGCAGCGTTGGGACAGGAGGTCAGCCCCAGCATTTT
>TRBJ1-5|-|TRBV25-1|-
CASRGAGFNQPQHF
TGTGCCAGCAGGGGAGCGGGTTTCAATCAGCCCCAGCATTTT
>TRBJ1-1|-|TRBV6-6|once
CASSYAGQNPEAFF
TGTGCCAGCAGTTATGCCGGACAGAACCCTGAAGCTTTCTTT
>TRBJ2-1|TRBD2|TRBV10-2|-
CASSLASGSTISYNEQFF
TGCGCCAGCAGTCTGGCTAGCGGGAGTACTATATCCTACAATGAGCAGTTCTTC
>TRBJ1-2|-|TRBV28|-
CASSPPDVPGGGYTF
TGTGCCAGCAGTCCGCCGGACGTCCCTGGGGGGGGCTACACCTTC
>TRBJ2-7|-|TRBV7-2|-
CASSFKYEQYF
TGTGCCAGCAGCTTTAAATACGAGCAGTACTTC
>TRBJ1-4|-|TRBV6-1|-
CASRAVDEKLFF
TGTGCCAGCAGGGCGGTGGATGAAAAACTGTTTTTT
>TRBJ1-6|TRBD1|TRBV11-2|-
CASSPRDRDNSPLHF
TGTGCCAGCAGCCCTCGGGACAGGGATAATTCACCCCTCCACTTT
>TRBJ1-1|-|TRBV7-9|-
CASSLDSRSSQSRAAFF
TGTGCCAGCAGCTTAGATTCCAGGTCTAGCCAGTCCCGAGCAGCTTTCTTT
>TRBJ2-3|TRBD2|TRBV6-1|-
CASMTSFSTDTQYF
TGTGCCAGCATGACTAGCTTTAGCACAGATACGCAGTATTTT
>TRBJ2-2|TRBD1|TRBV14|-
CASSHRTGGYTGELFF
TGTGCCAGCAGCCACAGGACAGGGGGCTACACCGGGGAGCTGTTTTTT
>TRBJ1-1|-|TRBV10-2|few
CASSEETIPEAFF
TGCGCCAGCAGCGAGGAAACAATACCTGAAGCTTTCTTT
>TRBJ2-1|-|TRBV4-1|-
CASSQEGFGGIGNEQFF
TGCGCCAGCAGCCAAGAGGGCTTTGGGGGCATAGGCAATGAGCAGTTCTTC
>TRBJ2-7|-|TRBV5-1|-
CASSPRQGGGAYEQYF
TGCGCCAGCAGCCCCCGGCAGGGAGGAGGGGCCTACGAGCAGTACTTC
>TRBJ2-5|TRBD2|TRBV7-2|-
CASRGGYQETQYF
TGTGCCAGCAGGGGGGGGTACCAAGAGACCCAGTACTTC
>TRBJ1-2|-|TRBV2|-
CASSGNYGYTF
TGTGCCAGTTCGGGGAACTATGGCTACACCTTC
>TRBJ1-1|TRBD1|TRBV2|-
CASSKTRTGWTEAFF
TGTGCCAGCAGTAAAACCCGGACAGGGTGGACTGAAGCTTTCTTT
>TRBJ1-1|-|TRBV5-6|-
CASSLRGWGTEAFF
TGTGCCAGCAGCTTGAGGGGCTGGGGCACTGAAGCTTTCTTT
>TRBJ1-1|TRBD1|TRBV18|once
CASSPAQTGGGGNTEAFF
TGTGCCAGCTCACCAGCCCAGACAGGGGGCGGGGGTAACACTGAAGCTTTCTTT
>TRBJ2-2|-|TRBV2|many
CASRVGRGETGELFF
TGTGCCAGCAGGGTCGGACGGGGTGAAACCGGGGAGCTGTTTTTT
>TRBJ2-2|TRBD2|TRBV5-1|-
CASSAPTSGMNTGELFF
TGCGCCAGCAGCGCACCGACTAGCGGGATGAACACCGGGGAGCTGTTTTTT
>TRBJ1-2|TRBD1|TRBV18|once
CASSPYDRGYGYTF
TGTGCCAGCTCACCATACGACAGGGGGTATGGCTACACCTTC
>TRBJ1-1|-|TRBV15|once
CATSSTGVKAFF
TGTGCCACCAGCAGCACCGGGGTTAAGGCTTTCTTT
>TRBJ1-5|-|TRBV19|-
CASSMVGVGVSNQPQHF
TGTGCCAGTAGTATGGTAGGGGTAGGGGTTAGCAATCAGCCCCAGCATTTT
>TRBJ1-4|TRBD1|TRBV15|-
CATSSPTGGVEKLFF
TGTGCCACCAGCTCACCTACAGGGGGCGTAGAAAAACTGTTTTTT
>TRBJ1-5|-|TRBV10-3|-
CAISDSNSNQPQHF
TGTGCCATCAGTGACAGTAATAGCAATCAGCCCCAGCATTTT
>TRBJ1-1|TRBD1|TRBV18|-
CASSPGTGSVEAFF
TGTGCCAGCTCACCAGGGACAGGGTCTGTTGAAGCTTTCTTT
>TRBJ1-2|TRBD1|TRBV6-1|-
CASSEVEEGARYGYTF
TGTGCCAGCAGTGAAGTAGAGGAGGGGGCGCGATATGGCTACACCTTC
>TRBJ1-6|-|TRBV2|few
CASSLWPNSPLHF
TGTGCCAGCAGTCTTTGGCCGAATTCACCCCTCCACTTT
>TRBJ2-7|-|TRBV18|once
CASSPASGSYEQYF
TGTGCCAGCTCTCCTGCTTCAGGGTCCTACGAGCAGTACTTC
>TRBJ2-6|-|TRBV25-1|-
CASSVTGANVLTF
TGTGCCAGCAGCGTTACTGGGGCCAACGTCCTGACTTTC
>TRBJ1-3|-|TRBV5-6|few
CASSALGDGSVSGNTIYF
TGTGCCAGCAGCGCCCTAGGAGATGGCAGCGTCTCTGGAAACACCATATATTTT
>TRBJ2-7|TRBD2|TRBV27|-
CASSLEGPGTSGRKDEQYF
TGTGCCAGCAGTTTAGAGGGCCCCGGGACTAGCGGGAGAAAGGACGAGCAGTACTTC
>TRBJ2-4|TRBD2|TRBV7-9|few
CASSQRGDAKNIQYF
TGTGCCAGCAGCCAACGGGGGGACGCCAAAAACATTCAGTACTTC
>TRBJ1-1|-|TRBV5-1|-
CASSSQQNTEAFF
TGCGCCAGCAGCTCACAGCAAAACACTGAAGCTTTCTTT
>TRBJ1-5|TRBD1|TRBV7-9|few
CASSSGQGINQPQHF
TGTGCCAGCAGCTCGGGACAGGGGATTAATCAGCCCCAGCATTTT